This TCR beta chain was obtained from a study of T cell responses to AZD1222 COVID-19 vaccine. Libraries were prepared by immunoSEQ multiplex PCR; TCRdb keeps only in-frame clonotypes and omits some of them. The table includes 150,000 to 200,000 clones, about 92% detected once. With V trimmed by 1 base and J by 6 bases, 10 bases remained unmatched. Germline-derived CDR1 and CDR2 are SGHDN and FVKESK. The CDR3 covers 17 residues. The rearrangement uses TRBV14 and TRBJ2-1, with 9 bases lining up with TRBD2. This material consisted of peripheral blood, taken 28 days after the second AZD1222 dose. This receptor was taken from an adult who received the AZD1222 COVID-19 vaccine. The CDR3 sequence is CASSQVAGGPFLNEQFF. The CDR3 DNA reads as TGTGCCAGCAGCCAAGTTGCGGGAGGGCCCTTCCTCAATGAGCAGTTCTTC.